This T cell receptor (beta chain) was identified in a study of blood T cell repertoires in COVID-19. The overall study: Samples came from the United States, Italy and Spain, spanning acute and convalescent COVID-19. PBMCs, B-cell-depleted T cells, or T cells were the source of the cDNA or gDNA that made up the material.

CDR1 and CDR2 (germline): KGHSH, LQKENI. The CDR3 length is 14 residues. V lost 3 bases, J lost 2 bases, and 3 bases stayed unmatched. Methods used by the authors: From reference gene primer amplification, estimates of nucleated cell counts were derived. Profiling relied on immunoSEQ multiplex PCR, and the TCRdb table lists in-frame clones only, not all of them. D and trimming come from the DNA, and the V and J calls and clone size come from that table. The sample has around 100,000 clones, approximately 80% seen once; the top ten hold around 30%. This receptor was taken from a man between 65 and 79 years old with active or convalescent COVID-19. V usage is TRBV18 and J usage is TRBJ2-7, with 8 positions matching TRBD1. Input material: peripheral blood. The CDR3 region has the DNA TGTGCCAGCTCACCCGGACAGGGAACCTACGAGCAGTACTTC. Its translation is CASSPGQGTYEQYF.